Below are 27 T cell receptor beta chains sequenced from a single sample in a study of Ad26.COV2.S vaccination and SARS-CoV-2 variants. Treatment described: 19 received Ad26.COV2.S at low or high dose, single or two shots; about 5 received placebo; per-sample allocation not given. Sampling occurred on day 63 after the first vaccine or placebo injection. The assay was immunoSEQ multiplex PCR, and TCRdb's table has in-frame clones only and misses some. The top ten hold about 7.4% of the sample, which has about 400,000 clones, 83% seen once. The sequencing used peripheral blood, collected in a trial of Ad26.COV2.S vaccine versus placebo. Receptors originate from a person between 18 and 60 years old who received the Ad26.COV2.S COVID-19 vaccine or a placebo.

The V and J genes are TRBV10-1 and TRBJ2-1, with 9 nucleotides matching TRBD2. The CDR3 runs to 15 residues. Trimming at V came to 2 bases and at J to 9 bases, leaving 8 bases not matched to a gene. The germline CDR1 and CDR2 sequences are WNHNN and SYGVQD (reference sequence). CDR3 sequence: CASSETSGRIGEQFF. The CDR3 region has the DNA TGCGCCAGCAGTGAGACCAGCGGGAGGATCGGTGAGCAGTTCTTC.

The genes are TRBV5-1 and TRBJ1-1, with D unclear. Trimming removed 5 bases from V and 5 bases from J, with 13 bases in between. The length of the CDR3 is 13 residues. CDR1 and CDR2 (germline): SGHRS, YFSETQ. The CDR3 loop is CASSKGEYTEAFF. In DNA form, the CDR3 reads TGCGCCAGCAGTAAGGGAGAATATACTGAAGCTTTCTTT.

This chain connects TRBV10-1 to TRBJ1-2; maybe TRBD1 (5 bases). Germline V gene sequence: CDR1 WNHNN, CDR2 SYGVQD (reference sequence). The CDR3 runs 13 residues. V was trimmed by 8 bases and J by 2 bases, leaving 12 bases between them. The DNA of the CDR3 is TGCGCCAGCGGTTGGGACGGCAACTATGGCTACACCTTC. This translates into CASGWDGNYGYTF.

The V and J genes are TRBV19 and TRBJ2-5; 7 nucleotides align to TRBD2. This CDR3 has 14 amino acids. Germline CDR1 is LNHDA and CDR2 is SQIVND (reference sequence). The V gene end was trimmed by 4 bases and the J gene end by 4 bases; junction bases not matched to a gene: 6. The CDR3 region is CASSSTGGGETQYF. CDR3 DNA sequence: TGTGCCAGTAGTAGTACGGGAGGCGGAGAGACCCAGTACTTC.

This clone was recorded a few times. The rearrangement links TRBV6-6 to TRBJ1-4; 7 bases are a match to TRBD1. This CDR3 comprises 17 residues. From germline, CDR1 is MNHNY and CDR2 SVGAGI (reference sequence). The junction had 9 bases not matched to a gene; V was cut back by 5 bases and J by 0 bases. The CDR3 nucleotides read TGTGCCAGCAGTCCGGGGACAGCCAGTGCAACTAATGAAAAACTGTTTTTT. This sequence encodes CASSPGTASATNEKLFF.

V is TRBV7-9 and J is TRBJ2-5, with D hard to call. The CDR3 sequence is 12 residues long. Germline CDR1 is SEHNR and CDR2 is FQNEAQ (reference sequence). The V and J ends lost 1 base and 3 bases respectively, with 3 bases between them. The CDR3 DNA reads TGTGCCAGCAGCTTAGTCAAAGAGACCCAGTACTTC. Its translation: CASSLVKETQYF.

J is TRBJ1-5 and V is TRBV7-2, with TRBD1 matching over 7 bases. J was trimmed by 6 bases and V by 6 bases; bases with no gene match: 14. The CDR3 sequence is 16 residues long. CDR1 is SGHTA and CDR2 is FQGNSA in the germline V gene. CDR3 nucleotides: TGTGCCAGCAGTCCAAGGGGGCGGGGGGCTATTCAGCCCCAGCATTTT. Translation gives CASSPRGRGAIQPQHF.

V usage is TRBV20-1 and J usage is TRBJ1-2; perhaps TRBD1 as D (5 bases). Germline V gene lookup returns CDR1 DFQATT and CDR2 SNEGSKA (reference sequence). The CDR3 loop spans 11 amino acids. The ends were cut back, 5 bases at V and 7 bases at J, with 11 bases in the middle. The CDR3 coding sequence is TGCAGTGCTCGAGGGGTGTCTGGCTACACCTTC. Translated: CSARGVSGYTF.

The J gene is TRBJ1-2, the V gene TRBV3-1 (or the pseudogene TRBV3-2), with 8 bases fitting TRBD1. Germline CDR1 and CDR2: LGHDT and YNNKEL (reference sequence). Trimming took 4 bases from V and 6 from J; bases not matched to a gene: 7. The CDR3 covers 14 residues. CDR3 residues: CASSPPRGLNGYTF. In nucleotides, the CDR3 is TGTGCCAGCAGCCCTCCCAGGGGGCTGAATGGCTACACCTTC.

The chain uses TRBV7-2 and TRBJ1-1; D perhaps matches TRBD1 (5 bases). The CDR3 sequence is 15 residues long. Germline assignment: CDR1 SGHTA and CDR2 FQGNSA. V dropped 2 bases and J dropped 4 bases, with 14 bases sitting between them. The CDR3 region is CASSLSQGGGTEAFF. The CDR3 DNA reads as TGTGCCAGCAGCTTAAGCCAGGGAGGAGGCACTGAAGCTTTCTTT.

V usage is TRBV19 and J usage is TRBJ1-2, with D maybe TRBD1 (6 bases). The CDR3 length is 17 residues. V was shortened by 0 bases and J by 0 bases, with 14 bases between the two germline ends. Germline V gene lookup returns CDR1 LNHDA and CDR2 SQIVND (reference sequence). CDR3 sequence reads: CASSIDSWGLSNYGYTF. CDR3 DNA sequence: TGTGCCAGTAGTATAGATTCCTGGGGGCTTTCTAACTATGGCTACACCTTC.

The chain couples TRBV6-5 to TRBJ1-5; 8 positions agree with TRBD1. Trimming at V came to 6 bases and at J to 2 bases, leaving 6 bases not matched to a gene. Germline lookup yields CDR1 MNHEY and CDR2 SVGAGI. This CDR3 has 15 residues. CDR3 in amino acids: CASRPRGRRNQPQHF. The CDR3 DNA sequence: TGTGCCAGCAGACCCAGGGGGCGACGCAATCAGCCCCAGCATTTT.

The CDR3 nucleotides are TGCAGCGTTTGGATAGCGGGAGGAACACAAGAGACCCAGTACTTC. Translation: CSVWIAGGTQETQYF. J is TRBJ2-5 and V is TRBV29-1; the match to TRBD2 covers 10 bases. V dropped 5 bases and J dropped 2; count of bases not matched to a gene: 8. Looked up from germline, CDR1 is SQVTM and CDR2 is ANQGSEA. This CDR3 spans 15 amino acids. Based on the CDR3 plus reference TRBV29-1 and TRBJ2-5, the full variable domain is SAVISQKPSRDICQRGTSLTIQCQVDSQVTMMFWYRQQPGQSLTLIATANQGSEATYESGFVIDKFPISRPNLTFSTLTVSNMSPEDSSIYLCSVWIAGGTQETQYFGPGTRLLVL.

The chain joins TRBV19 to TRBJ1-5; D remains ambiguous. Trimming cost V 3 bases and J 6 bases, with 12 bases left between them. The CDR3 runs to 14 residues. CDR1 is LNHDA and CDR2 is SQIVND in the germline V gene (reference sequence). The CDR3 here is CASSISGWTQPQHF. CDR3 sequence (DNA): TGTGCCAGTAGTATTTCGGGCTGGACTCAGCCCCAGCATTTT.

This clone was counted once. This chain joins TRBV11-3 and TRBJ2-7; D is possibly TRBD2 (6 bases). Germline CDR1 is SGHNT and CDR2 is YENEEA. The CDR3 is 13 residues long. V was cut by 5 bases and J by 3 bases, with 11 bases left in between. CDR3 bases: TGTGCCAGCAGCCGGGACTGGCGCTACGAGCAGTACTTC. Protein product: CASSRDWRYEQYF.

As concerns this clone: The sample has other DNA sequences that encode this CDR3 too. The chain's CDR3 is CASSLQGSNQPQHF. The CDR3 region has the DNA TGTGCCAGCAGCCTACAGGGGAGCAATCAGCCCCAGCATTTT. The chain joins TRBV7-9 to TRBJ1-5; 7 bases align to TRBD1. The trim removed 5 bases at V and 1 base at J, leaving 2 bases unmatched. The germline V gene has CDR1 SEHNR and CDR2 FQNEAQ (reference sequence). The CDR3 loop spans 14 amino acids.

This rearrangement joins TRBV5-1 to TRBJ1-1; D is unresolved. Trimming removed 0 bases at V and 6 bases at J, with 6 bases between. CDR1 SGHRS and CDR2 YFSETQ come from the germline V gene. The CDR3 totals 12 residues. CDR3 in amino acids: CASSLDLAEAFF. In nucleotides, the CDR3 is TGCGCCAGCAGCTTGGATCTGGCTGAAGCTTTCTTT.

The rearrangement joins TRBV18 to TRBJ1-6, with D possibly matching TRBD1 (6 bases). V was cut by 5 bases and J by 10 bases, with 15 bases left in between. The V gene's germline CDR1 is KGHSH and CDR2 LQKENI. The CDR3 totals 14 residues. The CDR3 DNA follows: TGTGCCAGCTCAACCCGGGGGGGCTGGTCACCCCTCCACTTT. This encodes CASSTRGGWSPLHF.

The chain's CDR3 is CAISEPTVIVSYNEQFF. The CDR3 DNA sequence: TGTGCCATCAGTGAGCCGACAGTTATCGTGTCCTACAATGAGCAGTTCTTC. The genes are TRBV10-3 and TRBJ2-1, with D tentatively TRBD1 (5 bases). The CDR3 sequence is 17 residues long. The V end was cut by 2 bases, the J end by 1 base, with 15 bases between. Germline loops: CDR1 ENHRY, CDR2 SYGVKD.

The V call is TRBV6-5, the J call TRBJ2-7; 7 bases fit TRBD2. This CDR3 has 12 amino acids. Germline V gene sequence: CDR1 MNHEY, CDR2 SVGAGI. V trimming: 6 bases; J trimming: 1 base; junction bases outside the gene matches: 0. CDR3 DNA: TGTGCCAGCAGGCGGGGGTCCTACGAGCAGTACTTC. Translated, it gives CASRRGSYEQYF.

This clone was picked up one time. V and J are TRBV6-4 and TRBJ1-2; D ambiguous. CDR3 length: 13 amino acids. Trimming removed 0 bases at V and 1 base at J, with 3 bases between. From germline, CDR1 is MRHNA and CDR2 SNTAGT. CDR3 sequence (DNA): TGTGCCAGCAGTGACTCGGGTAACTATGGCTACACCTTC. Its protein product is CASSDSGNYGYTF.

Concerning this clone: The sample has other DNA sequences that encode this CDR3 too. The rearrangement links TRBV5-1 to TRBJ2-3; 7 bases line up with TRBD1. The length of the CDR3 is 14 residues. Germline CDR1 and CDR2: SGHRS and YFSETQ. Trimming cost V 4 bases and J 2 bases; bases outside gene matches: 4. DNA for the CDR3: TGCGCCAGCAGCCCAGGGACAGCCACAGATACGCAGTATTTT. Protein sequence: CASSPGTATDTQYF.

This clone was recorded a few times. V and J are TRBV6-1 and TRBJ2-7; either TRBD1 or TRBD2 may fit D (5 bases each). V was shortened by 1 base and J by 0 bases, with 13 bases between the two germline ends. The CDR3 totals 16 residues. Germline CDR1 reads MNHNS; CDR2 reads SASEGT. The CDR3 region is CASSEVPGTYSYEQYF. CDR3 nucleotide sequence: TGTGCCAGCAGTGAAGTCCCCGGGACCTACTCCTACGAGCAGTACTTC.

This clone was detected ten times or more. This chain uses TRBV7-9 with TRBJ1-2; D possibly corresponds to TRBD1 (5 bases). V was shortened by 2 bases and J by 8 bases, with 9 bases between the two germline ends. The CDR3 loop spans 12 amino acids. CDR1 is SEHNR and CDR2 is FQNEAQ in the germline V gene (reference sequence). In DNA, the CDR3 is TGTGCCAGCAGCTTATCGGGGCTCGGCTACACCTTC. As protein: CASSLSGLGYTF.

This clone was counted a few times. This chain links TRBV20-1 with TRBJ1-6; D is unclear. Trimming removed 3 bases from V and 8 bases from J, with 14 bases in between. The CDR3 consists of 14 residues. The germline CDR1 and CDR2 sequences are DFQATT and SNEGSKA (reference sequence). CDR3 sequence reads: CSASGAGWDSPLHF. The CDR3, as DNA: TGCAGTGCTAGTGGCGCGGGGTGGGATTCACCCCTCCACTTT.

The chain recombines TRBV7-9 with TRBJ2-2, with 7 bases lining up with TRBD1. Trimming cost V 5 bases and J 4 bases; bases outside gene matches: 4. The CDR3 runs to 14 residues. Germline values: CDR1 SEHNR, CDR2 FQNEAQ (reference sequence). This CDR3 is CASSLTGATGELFF. Written as DNA, the CDR3 is TGTGCCAGCAGCCTAACAGGGGCCACCGGGGAGCTGTTTTTT.

The chain combines TRBV18 with TRBJ1-1; D remains ambiguous. CDR3 length equals 12 residues. V gave up 3 bases and J gave up 5 bases, with 7 bases separating them. Germline V gives CDR1 KGHSH, CDR2 LQKENI. The CDR3 DNA sequence: TGTGCCAGCTCACCTTCGGGGACTGAAGCTTTCTTT. Encoded protein: CASSPSGTEAFF.